This T cell receptor beta chain came from a study of immune evolution from preneoplasia to lung adenocarcinoma. For the study at large: HLA loss of heterozygosity: around 6.5% AIS, less than 18% MIA, roughly 30% ADC, none AAH. Study outcomes and limitations: KRAS-mutant nodules had the highest T cell clonality. Normal lung had highest clonality; later lesions appeared denser, more diverse. From normal lung to invasive adenocarcinoma, top clone frequencies appeared to decrease.

The CDR3 contains 14 residues. V lost 2 bases, J lost 3 bases, and 11 bases lay in between. Germline V gene data show CDR1 as MNHEY and CDR2 as SMNVEV (reference sequence). TCRdb's table, derived via immunoSEQ multiplex PCR, lists solely in-frame clones and lacks some. The sample consists of 4,500 or so clones, 76% of them appearing once. This clone was seen more than once but under ten times. The antigen remains unidentified. Other DNA sequences within the sample encode an identical CDR3. The source is a person aged 65 to 79 with invasive lung adenocarcinoma. Some clones in this sample may be carry-over from other donors' samples. The J gene is TRBJ2-7, the V gene TRBV27; possible D gene TRBD1, 5 bases. The sequenced material came from FFPE invasive lung adenocarcinoma tissue. In nucleotides, the CDR3 is TGTGCCAGCAGTTTACAAGGGGCCAACTACGAGCAGTACTTC. It yields the protein CASSLQGANYEQYF.